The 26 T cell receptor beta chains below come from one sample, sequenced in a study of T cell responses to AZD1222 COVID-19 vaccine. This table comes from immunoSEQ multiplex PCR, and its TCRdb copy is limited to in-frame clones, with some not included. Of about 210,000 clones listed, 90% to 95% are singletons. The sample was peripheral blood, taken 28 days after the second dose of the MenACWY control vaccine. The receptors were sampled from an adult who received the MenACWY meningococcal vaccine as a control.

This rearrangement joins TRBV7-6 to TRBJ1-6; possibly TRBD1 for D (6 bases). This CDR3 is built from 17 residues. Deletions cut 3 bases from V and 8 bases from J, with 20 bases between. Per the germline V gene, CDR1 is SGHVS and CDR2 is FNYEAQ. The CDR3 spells CASSLGARGNSHSPLHF. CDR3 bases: TGTGCCAGCAGCTTGGGGGCGCGGGGTAATTCTCATTCACCCCTCCACTTT.

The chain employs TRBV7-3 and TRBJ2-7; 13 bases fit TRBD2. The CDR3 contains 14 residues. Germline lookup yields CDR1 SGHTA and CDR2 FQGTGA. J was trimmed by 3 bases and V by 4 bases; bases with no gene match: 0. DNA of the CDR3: TGTGCCAGCAGCTGGACTAGCGGGAGCTACGAGCAGTACTTC. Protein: CASSWTSGSYEQYF.

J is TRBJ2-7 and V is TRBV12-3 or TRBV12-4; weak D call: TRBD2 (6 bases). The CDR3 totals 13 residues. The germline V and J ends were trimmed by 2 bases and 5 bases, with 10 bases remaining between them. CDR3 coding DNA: TGTGCCAGCAGTTTAAGGGGCGGGGACGAGCAGTACTTC. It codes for CASSLRGGDEQYF.

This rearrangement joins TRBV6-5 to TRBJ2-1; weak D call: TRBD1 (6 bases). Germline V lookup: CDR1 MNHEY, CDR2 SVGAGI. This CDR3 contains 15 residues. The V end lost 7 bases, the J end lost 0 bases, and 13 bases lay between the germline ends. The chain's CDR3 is CASKKGVSSYNEQFF. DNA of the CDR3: TGTGCCAGCAAAAAGGGGGTAAGCTCCTACAATGAGCAGTTCTTC.

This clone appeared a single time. In DNA, the CDR3 is TGTGCCAGCAGCTTCACCAGTAGCGGGAGTGGGAATACGCAGTATTTT. Its protein product is CASSFTSSGSGNTQYF. This sequence joins TRBV7-2 and TRBJ2-3; 9 bases match TRBD2. The ends lost 3 bases at V and 7 bases at J; junction bases unmatched: 11. Germline CDR1 reads SGHTA; CDR2 reads FQGNSA. CDR3 length equals 16 residues.

CDR3 nucleotide sequence: TGTGCCAGCAGCTTCAGGGACAGGAGAATGGCGGGGAAAGGGAATGAGCAGTTCTTC. It is translated as CASSFRDRRMAGKGNEQFF. The rearrangement joins TRBV28 to TRBJ2-1; 8 nucleotides match TRBD1. This CDR3 contains 19 residues. The germline V gene has CDR1 MDHEN and CDR2 SYDVKM. After removal of 6 bases from V and 7 bases from J, the junction contained 23 bases not matched to a gene. Full variable domain (rest looked up from reference TRBV28 and TRBJ2-1): DVKVTQSSRYLVKRTGEKVFLECVQDMDHENMFWYRQDPGLGLRLIYFSYDVKMKEKGDIPEGYSVSREKKERFSLILESASTNQTSMYLCASSFRDRRMAGKGNEQFFGPGTRLTVL.

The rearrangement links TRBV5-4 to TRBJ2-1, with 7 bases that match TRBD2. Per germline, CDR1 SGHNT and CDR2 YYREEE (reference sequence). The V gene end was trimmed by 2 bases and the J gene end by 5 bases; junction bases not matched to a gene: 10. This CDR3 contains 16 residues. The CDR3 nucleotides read TGTGCCAGCAGCTTCGGAGGTAGCGGGTCCCACAATGAGCAGTTCTTC. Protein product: CASSFGGSGSHNEQFF.

The CDR3 DNA reads TGTGCCAGCAGCCCCGGGCAGGACACTGAAGCTTTCTTT. Translating gives CASSPGQDTEAFF. The chain joins TRBV28 to TRBJ1-1, with unresolved D. The CDR3 has 13 residues. From germline, CDR1 is MDHEN and CDR2 SYDVKM. V dropped 6 bases and J dropped 3 bases, with 11 bases sitting between them.

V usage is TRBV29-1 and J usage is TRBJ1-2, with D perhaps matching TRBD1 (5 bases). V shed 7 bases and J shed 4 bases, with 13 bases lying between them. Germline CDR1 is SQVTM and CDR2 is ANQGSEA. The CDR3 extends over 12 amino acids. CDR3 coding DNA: TGCAGCGCTGTGACAGAGACCTATGGCTACACCTTC. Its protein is CSAVTETYGYTF.

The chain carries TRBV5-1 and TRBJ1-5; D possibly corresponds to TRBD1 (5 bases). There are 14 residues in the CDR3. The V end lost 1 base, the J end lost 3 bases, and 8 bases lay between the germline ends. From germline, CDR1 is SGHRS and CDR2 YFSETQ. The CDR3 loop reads CASSLQGPNQPQHF. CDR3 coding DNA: TGCGCCAGCAGCTTGCAGGGTCCCAATCAGCCCCAGCATTTT.

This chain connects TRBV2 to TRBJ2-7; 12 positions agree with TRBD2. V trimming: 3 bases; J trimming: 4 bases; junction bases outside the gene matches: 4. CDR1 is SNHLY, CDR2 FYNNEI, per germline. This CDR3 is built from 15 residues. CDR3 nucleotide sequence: TGTGCCAGCAGTGAGGTTGGACTAGCGGGATACGAGCAGTACTTC. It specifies CASSEVGLAGYEQYF.

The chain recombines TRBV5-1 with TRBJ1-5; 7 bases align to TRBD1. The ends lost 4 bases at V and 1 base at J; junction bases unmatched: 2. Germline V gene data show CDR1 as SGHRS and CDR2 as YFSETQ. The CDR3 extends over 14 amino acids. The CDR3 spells CASSEGQSNQPQHF. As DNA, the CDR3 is TGCGCCAGCAGCGAGGGACAGAGCAATCAGCCCCAGCATTTT.

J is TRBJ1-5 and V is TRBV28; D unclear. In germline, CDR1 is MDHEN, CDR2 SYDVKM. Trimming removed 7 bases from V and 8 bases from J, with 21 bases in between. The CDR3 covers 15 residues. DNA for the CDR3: TGTGCCAGCACCCCCTCCAGGCTTGCGTCAAAGCCCCAGCATTTT. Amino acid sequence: CASTPSRLASKPQHF.

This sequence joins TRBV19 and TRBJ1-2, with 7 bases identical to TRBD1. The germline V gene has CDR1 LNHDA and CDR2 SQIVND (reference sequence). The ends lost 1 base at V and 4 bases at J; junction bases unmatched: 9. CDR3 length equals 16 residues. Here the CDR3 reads CASSIVGRGRIYGYTF. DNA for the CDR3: TGTGCCAGTAGTATAGTCGGCAGGGGGAGGATCTATGGCTACACCTTC.

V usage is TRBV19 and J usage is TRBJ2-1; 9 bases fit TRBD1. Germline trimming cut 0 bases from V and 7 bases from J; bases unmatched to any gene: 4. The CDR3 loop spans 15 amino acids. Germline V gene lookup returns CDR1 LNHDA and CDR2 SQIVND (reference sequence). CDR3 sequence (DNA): TGTGCCAGTAGTATAGAAATGGACAGGGGAAATGAGCAGTTCTTC. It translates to CASSIEMDRGNEQFF.

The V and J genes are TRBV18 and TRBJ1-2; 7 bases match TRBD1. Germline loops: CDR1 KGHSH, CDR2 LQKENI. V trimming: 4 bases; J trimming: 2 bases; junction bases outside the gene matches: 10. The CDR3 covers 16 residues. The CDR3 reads CASSLDRESGNYGYTF. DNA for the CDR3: TGTGCCAGCTCACTCGACAGGGAATCGGGGAACTATGGCTACACCTTC.

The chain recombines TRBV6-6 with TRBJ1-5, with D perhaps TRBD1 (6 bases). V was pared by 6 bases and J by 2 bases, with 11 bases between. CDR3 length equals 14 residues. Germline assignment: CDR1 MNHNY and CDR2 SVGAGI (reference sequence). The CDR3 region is CASSWAGGNQPQHF. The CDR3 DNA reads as TGTGCCAGCAGCTGGGCAGGGGGCAATCAGCCCCAGCATTTT.

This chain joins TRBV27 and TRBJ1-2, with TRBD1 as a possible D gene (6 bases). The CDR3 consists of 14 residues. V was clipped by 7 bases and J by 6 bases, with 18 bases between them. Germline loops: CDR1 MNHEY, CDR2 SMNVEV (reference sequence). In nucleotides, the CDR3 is TGTGCCAGCACCCAAAGGGACAAATCGGATGGCTACACCTTC. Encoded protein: CASTQRDKSDGYTF.

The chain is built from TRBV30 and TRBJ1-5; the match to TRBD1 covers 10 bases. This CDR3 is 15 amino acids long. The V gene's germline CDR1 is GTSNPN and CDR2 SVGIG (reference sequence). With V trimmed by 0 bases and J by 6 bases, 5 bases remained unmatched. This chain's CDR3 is CAWSVPDRGFQPQHF. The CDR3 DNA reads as TGTGCCTGGAGTGTTCCGGACAGGGGGTTTCAGCCCCAGCATTTT. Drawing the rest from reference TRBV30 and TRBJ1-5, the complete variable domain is SQTIHQWPATLVQPVGSPLSLECTVEGTSNPNLYWYRQAAGRGLQLLFYSVGIGQISSEVPQNLSASRPQDRQFILSSKKLLLSDSGFYLCAWSVPDRGFQPQHFGDGTRLSIL.

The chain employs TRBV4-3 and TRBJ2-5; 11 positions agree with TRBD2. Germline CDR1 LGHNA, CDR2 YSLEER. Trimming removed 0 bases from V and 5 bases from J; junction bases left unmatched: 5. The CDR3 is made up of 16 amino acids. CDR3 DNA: TGCGCCAGCAGCCAAGATCCTAGCGGGGGGTCGGAGACCCAGTACTTC. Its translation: CASSQDPSGGSETQYF.

The CDR3, as DNA: TGTGCCAGCAGCCATTCTGGACAGGGCTATGGCTACACCTTC. Its translation: CASSHSGQGYGYTF. The rearrangement uses TRBV3-1 (or the pseudogene TRBV3-2) and TRBJ1-2, with 8 nucleotides matching TRBD1. V gave up 3 bases and J gave up 4 bases; unmatched junction bases: 4. CDR1 LGHDT and CDR2 YNNKEL come from the germline V gene (reference sequence). This CDR3 is 14 amino acids long.

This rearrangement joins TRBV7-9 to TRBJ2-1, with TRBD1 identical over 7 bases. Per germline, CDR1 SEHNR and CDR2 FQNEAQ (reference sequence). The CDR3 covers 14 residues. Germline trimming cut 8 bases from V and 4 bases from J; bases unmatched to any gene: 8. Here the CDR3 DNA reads TGTGCCAGCCACCGGGACAGACCTTACAATGAGCAGTTCTTC. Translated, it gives CASHRDRPYNEQFF.

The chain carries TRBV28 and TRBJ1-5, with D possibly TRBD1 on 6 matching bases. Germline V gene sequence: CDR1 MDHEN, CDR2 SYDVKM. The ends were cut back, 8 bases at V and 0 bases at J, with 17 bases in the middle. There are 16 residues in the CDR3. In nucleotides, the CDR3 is TGTGCCAGCGGGACTTCAACAGGGTATAGCAATCAGCCCCAGCATTTT. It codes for CASGTSTGYSNQPQHF. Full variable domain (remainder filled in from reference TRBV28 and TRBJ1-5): DVKVTQSSRYLVKRTGEKVFLECVQDMDHENMFWYRQDPGLGLRLIYFSYDVKMKEKGDIPEGYSVSREKKERFSLILESASTNQTSMYLCASGTSTGYSNQPQHFGDGTRLSIL.

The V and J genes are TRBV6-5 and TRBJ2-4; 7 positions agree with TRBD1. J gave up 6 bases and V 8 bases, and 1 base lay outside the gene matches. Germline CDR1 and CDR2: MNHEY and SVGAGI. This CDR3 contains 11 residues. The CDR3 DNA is TGTGCCAGCTCAGGGGGAAACATTCAGTACTTC. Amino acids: CASSGGNIQYF.

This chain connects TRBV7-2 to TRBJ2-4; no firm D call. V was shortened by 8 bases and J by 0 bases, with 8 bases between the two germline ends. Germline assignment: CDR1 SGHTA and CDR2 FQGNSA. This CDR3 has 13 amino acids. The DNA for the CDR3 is TGTGCCAGCTCCTGGACAGCCAAAAACATTCAGTACTTC. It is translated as CASSWTAKNIQYF.

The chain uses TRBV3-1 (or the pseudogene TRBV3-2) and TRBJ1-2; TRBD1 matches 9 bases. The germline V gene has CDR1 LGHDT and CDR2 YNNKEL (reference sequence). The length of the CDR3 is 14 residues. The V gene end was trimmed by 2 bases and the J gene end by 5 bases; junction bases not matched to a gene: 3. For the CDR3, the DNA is TGTGCCAGCAGCCAAAGAGGACAGGGGTATGGCTACACCTTC. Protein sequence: CASSQRGQGYGYTF.